This entry is about one TCR beta chain. Other nucleotide sequences in the sample specify the same CDR3. The germline V gene encodes CDR1 MNHEY and CDR2 SMNVEV (reference sequence). The length of the CDR3 is 16 residues. V lost 0 bases to trimming and J lost 3 bases, with 12 bases between them. The protocol was immunoSEQ multiplex PCR, while the TCRdb copy is restricted to in-frame clones and leaves out a portion. The sample yields more than 2 million clones, 90% to 95% seen once. The sample comes from a study of shared clonotypes between healthy human individuals. Naive CD8 cells comprised CD45RO-negative, CCR7-positively selected cells, excluding terminally differentiated effector memory CD45RA+ cells.

The sequence was collected from a man aged 18 to 30 in good health. Some clones in this sample may be carry-over from other donors' samples. The genes are TRBV27 and TRBJ1-5; unclear D gene. Sequencing was done on a sample of naive CD8+ T cells from PBMCs. The CDR3 sequence: CASSLSAGESNQPQHF. The CDR3 DNA sequence: TGTGCCAGCAGTTTATCTGCCGGGGAGTCCAATCAGCCCCAGCATTTT.